The T cell receptor beta chain described here comes from a study of blood T cell repertoires in COVID-19. Study details: Sites in the United States, Italy and Spain provided acute and convalescent COVID-19 samples.

TCRdb's copy holds only in-frame clones and misses some; the assay was immunoSEQ multiplex PCR. Seen here are approximately 360,000 clones, around four fifths observed once, and the top ten hold about 5%. Germline CDR1 and CDR2: MNHEY and SVGAGI. The length of the CDR3 is 13 residues. Trimming took off 6 bases at V and 8 bases at J, with 16 bases between the two ends. Participant reports of clinical history set cohort assignment. Recovered status applied to Cohort 3 donors who had two consecutive negative PCRs. It also applied to those with clearance or with symptom resolution. This receptor was identified in a woman aged 45-59 years who had recovered from COVID-19. The chain employs TRBV6-5 and TRBJ1-2; D not certain. Sequencing was carried out using PBMCs or T cells enriched from blood (not recorded which). Written as DNA, the CDR3 is TGTGCCAGCAGCCCCGACCCTGGGAGGGGCTACACCTTC. Protein product: CASSPDPGRGYTF.